A single sample is the source of the 21 T cell receptor beta chains below, sequenced in a study of metastatic and nonmetastatic thyroid tumors. There were no patients who had received any treatment before thyroid surgery. Using MiXCR, TCRdb re-called clones from the PCR reads. Here the sample spans tens of thousands of clones, about a sixth being singletons. The sample comprised tumor tissue. These receptors all come from a female donor with papillary thyroid cancer or a benign thyroid nodule (not recorded which). Some clones in this sample may be carry-over from other donors' samples.

This chain connects TRBV30 to TRBJ1-2; no clear D. V lost 0 bases and J lost 2, with 13 bases in between. The CDR3 length is 15 residues. Germline lookup yields CDR1 GTSNPN and CDR2 SVGIG (reference sequence). The CDR3 region has the DNA TGTGCCTGGAGTGTACCCGGGGTGGGGAACTATGGCTACACCTTC. Translation: CAWSVPGVGNYGYTF.

This clone was seen at least ten times. This sequence joins TRBV15 and TRBJ1-1; TRBD1 is a possible D gene (5 bases). The CDR3 runs 17 residues. Germline CDR1 LNHNV, CDR2 YYDKDF (reference sequence). V lost 0 bases to trimming and J lost 10 bases, with 24 bases between them. The CDR3 spells CATSRDLFAGLSLGAFF. The CDR3 DNA follows: TGTGCCACCAGCAGAGATCTGTTCGCAGGGCTGAGCTTGGGAGCTTTCTTT.

This clone was counted many times. The chain carries TRBV19 and TRBJ1-4; D is unresolved. CDR1 is LNHDA and CDR2 is SQIVND in the germline V gene (reference sequence). CDR3 length: 15 residues. The germline V and J ends were trimmed by 4 bases and 8 bases, with 17 bases remaining between them. The CDR3 coding sequence is TGTGCCAGTAGTAGGAAGATCGGCGGGATCGAAAAACTGTTTTTT. Protein: CASSRKIGGIEKLFF.

This clone turned up a few times. This chain uses TRBV28 with TRBJ1-5; D remains unclear. This CDR3 is built from 14 residues. With 5 bases removed from V and 4 bases from J, the gap between germline ends came to 12 bases. The germline CDR1 and CDR2 sequences are MDHEN and SYDVKM. The chain's CDR3 is CASSISAWNQPQHF. For the CDR3, the DNA is TGTGCCAGCAGTATCAGTGCTTGGAATCAGCCCCAGCATTTT. The full variable domain, in which reference TRBV28 and TRBJ1-5 provide the parts outside the CDR3, is DVKVTQSSRYLVKRTGEKVFLECVQDMDHENMFWYRQDPGLGLRLIYFSYDVKMKEKGDIPEGYSVSREKKERFSLILESASTNQTSMYLCASSISAWNQPQHFGDGTRLSIL.

The table lists this clone with many counts. The chain combines TRBV12-3 or TRBV12-4 with TRBJ2-1, with 7 nucleotides matching TRBD2. The CDR3 is 15 residues long. Trimming removed 1 base from V and 6 bases from J; junction bases left unmatched: 6. CDR3 nucleotides: TGTGCCAGCAGTTTAGGGCGGGAGCCAGGCAATGAGCAGTTCTTC. This sequence encodes CASSLGREPGNEQFF.

This clone was detected many times. This sequence joins TRBV7-2 and TRBJ1-2; TRBD1 matches at 8 bases. The junction had 2 bases not matched to a gene; V was cut back by 3 bases and J by 5 bases. The germline V gene encodes CDR1 SGHTA and CDR2 FQGNSA. The CDR3 extends over 13 amino acids. CDR3 amino acids: CASSLDREYGYTF. CDR3 DNA: TGTGCCAGCAGCTTGGACAGGGAATATGGCTACACCTTC.

In this sample, this clone turned up many times. The chain uses TRBV5-1 and TRBJ2-1; 8 bases are shared with TRBD2. Germline CDR1 and CDR2: SGHRS and YFSETQ. With V trimmed by 2 bases and J by 8 bases, 3 bases remained unmatched. CDR3 length: 13 amino acids. The CDR3 sequence is CASSFSGIHEQFF. As DNA, the CDR3 is TGCGCCAGCAGCTTTAGCGGGATCCATGAGCAGTTCTTC.

This clone came up many times. The chain joins TRBV6-1 to TRBJ2-3, with D perhaps TRBD1 (6 bases). The germline V and J ends were trimmed by 8 bases and 2 bases, with 17 bases remaining between them. Per germline, CDR1 MNHNS and CDR2 SASEGT. The CDR3 is 15 residues long. CDR3 in amino acids: CASSPGGSNTDTQYF. For the CDR3, the DNA is TGTGCCAGCTCCCCTGGGGGCTCGAACACAGATACGCAGTATTTT.

In its sample, this clone was seen many times. The V call is TRBV20-1, the J call TRBJ2-7; possibly TRBD2 for D (6 bases). The germline V and J ends were trimmed by 0 bases and 3 bases, with 9 bases remaining between them. The CDR3 extends over 13 amino acids. CDR1 DFQATT and CDR2 SNEGSKA come from the germline V gene (reference sequence). CDR3 loop: CSARDGGDYEQYF. DNA of the CDR3: TGCAGTGCTAGAGATGGAGGGGACTACGAGCAGTACTTC.

This clone was seen ten or more times. This chain uses TRBV6-2 or TRBV6-3 with TRBJ1-2; 7 bases are a match to TRBD1. The CDR3 extends over 15 amino acids. V dropped 2 bases and J dropped 4; count of bases not matched to a gene: 7. In germline, CDR1 is MNHEY, CDR2 SVGEGT. The DNA of the CDR3 is TGTGCCAGCAGTTACGGGACAGCAACACTCTATGGCTACACCTTC. Protein: CASSYGTATLYGYTF.

The sample holds many counts of this clone. This chain joins TRBV25-1 and TRBJ1-2; no reliable D call. The germline V and J ends were trimmed by 5 bases and 0 bases, with 7 bases remaining between them. Germline-derived CDR1 and CDR2 are MGHDK and SYGVNS. This CDR3 has 13 residues. CDR3 loop: CASSPGTNYGYTF. DNA for the CDR3: TGTGCCAGCAGTCCCGGGACTAACTATGGCTACACCTTC.

In this sample, this clone turned up many times. CDR3 coding DNA: TGTGCCAGCAGTTCTACTTACTCAGTCCGGGGCAAAAACATTCAGTACTTC. It translates to CASSSTYSVRGKNIQYF. The rearrangement uses TRBV27 and TRBJ2-4, with TRBD2 as a possible D gene (5 bases). V shed 4 bases and J shed 3 bases, with 19 bases lying between them. The CDR3 is 17 residues long. CDR1 and CDR2 from the germline V gene are MNHEY and SMNVEV (reference sequence).

About this clone itself: With a much larger clone just one base away, this may be a read error. The genes are TRBV25-1 and TRBJ2-6; no firm D call. This CDR3 comprises 13 residues. V shed 8 bases and J shed 3 bases, with 8 bases lying between them. CDR1 is MGHDK and CDR2 is SYGVNS in the germline V gene. The CDR3 DNA reads as TGTGCCAGCGGGTGGTATGGGGCCAACGTCCTGACTTTC. Amino acid sequence: CASGWYGANVLTF.

In this sample, this clone turned up many times. V gene TRBV5-1 combines with J gene TRBJ2-1; D gene uncertain. Germline values: CDR1 SGHRS, CDR2 YFSETQ. V gave up 4 bases and J gave up 0 bases, with 14 bases separating them. The CDR3 is 16 amino acids. DNA of the CDR3: TGCGCCAGCAGCCAGAGTCGGTTAAGCTCCTACAATGAGCAGTTCTTC. Protein: CASSQSRLSSYNEQFF.

This clone appeared many times. The chain couples TRBV9 to TRBJ1-2, with 9 bases that match TRBD1. The length of the CDR3 is 15 residues. With 3 bases clipped from V and 4 bases from J, the junction kept 7 bases outside the gene matches. Germline-derived CDR1 and CDR2 are SGDLS and YYNGEE. The CDR3 DNA follows: TGTGCCAGCAGCGGACGGGACAGGGCAATCTATGGCTACACCTTC. This sequence encodes CASSGRDRAIYGYTF. Complete variable domain (other parts from reference TRBV9 and TRBJ1-2): DSGVTQTPKHLITATGQRVTLRCSPRSGDLSVYWYQQSLDQGLQFLIQYYNGEERAKGNILERFSAQQFPDLHSELNLSSLELGDSALYFCASSGRDRAIYGYTFGSGTRLTVV.

This clone was counted ten times or more. The rearrangement uses TRBV11-3 and TRBJ2-5; TRBD2 agrees at 12 bases. This CDR3 region has 15 residues. CDR1 SGHNT and CDR2 YENEEA come from the germline V gene. V gave up 5 bases and J gave up 4 bases; unmatched junction bases: 5. The DNA for the CDR3 is TGTGCCAGCAGCAGGACTAGCGGGATCGCAGAGACCCAGTACTTC. Protein product: CASSRTSGIAETQYF.

This clone was counted ten times or more. The chain combines TRBV2 with TRBJ1-5, with unresolved D. The CDR3 runs 13 residues. In germline, CDR1 is SNHLY, CDR2 FYNNEI. Trimming cost V 4 bases and J 5 bases, with 9 bases left between them. In DNA, the CDR3 is TGTGCCAGCAGTGGGGGTAGAGATCAGCCCCAGCATTTT. It encodes CASSGGRDQPQHF.

This clone was detected only a few times. Within the sample, other DNA sequences also encode this same CDR3. This chain uses TRBV5-4 with TRBJ2-1; 11 bases fit TRBD2. The length of the CDR3 is 15 residues. J was trimmed by 8 bases and V by 2 bases; bases with no gene match: 6. Per the germline V gene, CDR1 is SGHNT and CDR2 is YYREEE (reference sequence). The CDR3 DNA reads TGTGCCAGCAGCTTTGTACTAGCGGGAGCCCATGAGCAGTTCTTC. It encodes CASSFVLAGAHEQFF.

This clone was detected ten times or more. J is TRBJ2-5 and V is TRBV24-1; 11 bases are shared with TRBD2. V was clipped by 6 bases and J by 2 bases; unmatched bases: 7. Germline V CDR1 and CDR2: KGHDR, SFDVKD. This CDR3 has 16 residues. This CDR3 reads CATSTLAGGGQETQYF. As DNA, the CDR3 is TGTGCCACCAGTACCTTAGCGGGGGGGGGGCAAGAGACCCAGTACTTC.

This clone was detected many times. At the DNA level, this CDR3 is encoded by other sequences in the same sample as well. The chain joins TRBV7-2 to TRBJ2-2; 8 bases align to TRBD1. Trimming at V came to 7 bases and at J to 7 bases, leaving 11 bases not matched to a gene. CDR1 and CDR2 from the germline V gene are SGHTA and FQGNSA. CDR3 length: 15 amino acids. Written as DNA, the CDR3 is TGTGCCAGCACCCAGATCCAGGGGGCCGGCGGGGAGCTGTTTTTT. Its protein is CASTQIQGAGGELFF.

This clone was observed many times. The V gene is TRBV3-1, the J gene TRBJ2-1; D gene uncertain. Trimming stripped 0 bases from V and 12 bases from J, with 12 bases between. The CDR3 is made up of 13 amino acids. CDR1 LGHDT and CDR2 YNNKEL come from the germline V gene (reference sequence). The CDR3 nucleotides are TGTGCCAGCAGCCAAGACCCCGGCGCGGTGCAGTTCTTC. The encoded protein is CASSQDPGAVQFF.